The rows below give T cell receptor beta chains drawn from one sample of a study of blood T cell repertoires in COVID-19. Only in-frame clones appear in the TCRdb table, and some are missing; sequencing was by immunoSEQ multiplex PCR. The table records about 260,000 clones, around 89% of them present only once. Sequencing input: peripheral blood. Receptors originate from a man in his sixties who had recovered from COVID-19. CDR3s include the opening cysteine and the closing phenylalanine or tryptophan. Each record gives: CDR3 protein, CDR3 DNA, V gene, J gene, clone size, D gene. The D gene is left open where the match is weak. Some rows have no size entry. The others give once, few or many, or a class for an expanded clone.

CAWSRQGGQPQHF,TGTGCCTGGAGCCGACAGGGCGGTCAGCCCCAGCATTTT,TRBV30,TRBJ1-5,NA,TRBD1
CASSLGTGAGNTIYF,TGTGCTAGCAGCTTAGGGACAGGGGCTGGAAACACCATATATTTT,TRBV7-7,TRBJ1-3,NA,TRBD1
CASHKSGTLAKNIQYF,TGTGCCAGCCACAAATCCGGGACTCTGGCCAAAAACATTCAGTACTTC,TRBV27,TRBJ2-4,NA,NA
CASSLSQNTEAFF,TGTGCCAGCAGCTTATCCCAGAACACTGAAGCTTTCTTT,TRBV7-2,TRBJ1-1,NA,NA
CASSDQGALTEAFF,TGTGCCAGCAGTGACCAGGGGGCCCTCACTGAAGCTTTCTTT,TRBV2,TRBJ1-1,NA,TRBD1
CASSPGAGVYEQYF,TGTGCCAGCAGCCCTGGGGCAGGCGTCTACGAGCAGTACTTC,TRBV7-9,TRBJ2-7,NA,NA
CASSPRDRDYEQYF,TGTGCCAGCAGCCCCCGGGACAGGGACTACGAGCAGTACTTC,TRBV21-1,TRBJ2-7,NA,NA
CASSSNVATDTQYF,TGTGCCAGCAGCTCCAATGTAGCGACAGATACGCAGTATTTT,TRBV9,TRBJ2-3,NA,NA
CASSRQGGGFYEQYF,TGTGCCAGCAGCCGACAGGGGGGGGGATTCTACGAGCAGTACTTC,TRBV6-5,TRBJ2-7,NA,TRBD1
CASSVGGGVSTDTQYF,TGTGCCAGCAGCGTAGGAGGAGGGGTCAGCACAGATACGCAGTATTTT,TRBV9,TRBJ2-3,NA,NA
CASSYTPGGRGTEAFF,TGTGCCAGCAGTTACACCCCAGGGGGGAGAGGCACTGAAGCTTTCTTT,TRBV6-5,TRBJ1-1,NA,TRBD1
CAIKTPGQGKDTQYF,TGCGCCATCAAAACACCGGGACAGGGGAAAGATACGCAGTATTTT,TRBV5-1,TRBJ2-3,NA,TRBD1
CSVEPASSGANVLTF,TGCAGCGTTGAACCGGCTAGCTCTGGGGCCAACGTCCTGACTTTC,TRBV29-1,TRBJ2-6,few,NA
CASSALRGEAFF,TGTGCCAGCAGCGCCCTCAGAGGTGAAGCTTTCTTT,TRBV2,TRBJ1-1,NA,NA
CASSFGGSGPGNTIYF,TGTGCCAGCAGCTTCGGGGGGTCCGGACCTGGAAACACCATATATTTT,TRBV5-4,TRBJ1-3,few,NA
CASSYSLLAGGHETQYF,TGTGCCAGCAGTTACTCTCTACTAGCGGGGGGGCACGAGACCCAGTACTTC,TRBV6-2/TRBV6-3,TRBJ2-5,NA,TRBD2
CASSPYLAGGINEQFF,TGTGCCAGCAGCCCCTATCTAGCGGGGGGGATCAATGAGCAGTTCTTC,TRBV4-2,TRBJ2-1,few,TRBD2
CATSRHDREYDF,TGTGCCACCAGCAGACACGACAGGGAGTACGATTTT,TRBV15,TRBJ1-3,few,TRBD1
CASSHAPGQRAYEQYF,TGTGCCAGCAGCCATGCACCGGGACAGCGAGCCTACGAGCAGTACTTC,TRBV3-1/TRBV3-2,TRBJ2-7,NA,TRBD1
CASSYVTGTGDSPLHF,TGTGCCAGCAGTTACGTTACTGGGACAGGGGATTCACCCCTCCACTTT,TRBV6-6,TRBJ1-6,NA,TRBD1
CSAGSRAGFF,TGCAGTGCTGGAAGCAGGGCCGGTTTCTTT,TRBV20-1,TRBJ1-1,few,NA
CASSTGQKNTEAFF,TGCGCCAGCAGCACGGGACAGAAGAACACTGAAGCTTTCTTT,TRBV5-1,TRBJ1-1,NA,TRBD1
CASSVEGARTEAFF,TGTGCCAGCAGCGTAGAGGGGGCGCGTACTGAAGCTTTCTTT,TRBV9,TRBJ1-1,NA,TRBD1
CASSEGQGVYGYTF,TGTGCCAGCAGTGAGGGACAGGGAGTCTATGGCTACACCTTC,TRBV6-1,TRBJ1-2,NA,TRBD1
CAVRQGSEQYF,TGTGCCGTCCGACAGGGGAGCGAGCAGTACTTC,TRBV18,TRBJ2-7,NA,TRBD1
CASSALGGSKDTQYF,TGTGCCAGCAGTGCTCTGGGAGGGTCGAAAGATACGCAGTATTTT,TRBV28,TRBJ2-3,NA,TRBD2
CASNFNRTGGTAKNIQYF,TGTGCCAGCAACTTTAACCGGACAGGGGGAACAGCCAAAAACATTCAGTACTTC,TRBV21-1,TRBJ2-4,NA,NA
CASSIWLAGILHNEQFF,TGTGCCAGTAGTATATGGCTAGCGGGGATACTTCACAATGAGCAGTTCTTC,TRBV19,TRBJ2-1,NA,TRBD2
CASSQDPGGSQPQHF,TGTGCCAGCAGCCAAGATCCGGGGGGGAGTCAGCCCCAGCATTTT,TRBV3-1/TRBV3-2,TRBJ1-5,NA,NA
CATSRDQDYGYTF,TGTGCCACCAGCAGAGATCAGGACTATGGCTACACCTTC,TRBV15,TRBJ1-2,NA,NA
CAWSTSGGAGEQFF,TGTGCCTGGAGTACTAGCGGGGGGGCAGGGGAGCAGTTCTTC,TRBV30,TRBJ2-1,NA,TRBD2
CASSLVSGSNQPQHF,TGTGCCAGCAGCTTAGTATCCGGTTCCAATCAGCCCCAGCATTTT,TRBV7-6,TRBJ1-5,NA,NA
CASSVGRATNEKLFF,TGTGCCAGCAGCGTAGGGAGAGCAACTAATGAAAAACTGTTTTTT,TRBV9,TRBJ1-4,once,NA
CASSRQSLGSYNSPLHF,TGCGCCAGCAGCCGACAGTCCCTGGGGTCCTATAATTCACCCCTCCACTTT,TRBV5-1,TRBJ1-6,NA,NA
CASSKWGPDTQYF,TGTGCCAGCAGTAAGTGGGGGCCCGATACGCAGTATTTT,TRBV6-5,TRBJ2-3,NA,NA
CASSLLGGPYNEQFF,TGTGCCAGCAGTTTACTGGGGGGTCCCTACAATGAGCAGTTCTTC,TRBV27,TRBJ2-1,NA,NA
CASSIQGAALGSPLHF,TGTGCCAGTAGCATTCAGGGGGCGGCTTTAGGGTCACCCCTCCACTTT,TRBV27,TRBJ1-6,NA,TRBD1
CAAQGVSSGTGELFF,TGTGCCGCACAGGGGGTATCCTCGGGCACCGGGGAGCTGTTTTTT,TRBV6-5,TRBJ2-2,NA,TRBD1
CASRSARGGRETQYF,TGTGCCAGCCGTAGCGCGCGGGGGGGCCGGGAGACCCAGTACTTC,TRBV27,TRBJ2-5,NA,TRBD2
CASRMRTSEEQFF,TGTGCCAGCCGTATGAGGACAAGCGAAGAGCAGTTCTTC,TRBV10-3,TRBJ2-1,NA,NA
CASSLAGTSSYEQYF,TGCGCCAGCAGCTTGGCCGGGACTTCGTCCTACGAGCAGTACTTC,TRBV5-1,TRBJ2-7,NA,NA
CASSYQTSGARDTQYF,TGTGCCAGCAGTTACCAGACTAGCGGGGCTCGAGATACGCAGTATTTT,TRBV6-6,TRBJ2-3,NA,TRBD2
CASSIDRDSSSYEQYF,TGTGCCAGTAGTATAGATCGGGACTCAAGCTCCTACGAGCAGTACTTC,TRBV19,TRBJ2-7,once,NA
CASSQRITGLTSYGYTF,TGTGCCAGCAGCCAAAGAATTACGGGGTTAACTTCCTATGGCTACACCTTC,TRBV14,TRBJ1-2,NA,NA
CASSLNGNMNTEAFF,TGTGCCAGCAGCTTAAACGGGAATATGAACACTGAAGCTTTCTTT,TRBV7-3,TRBJ1-1,once,NA
CASSESTGQGTDTQYF,TGCGCCAGCAGTGAGTCGACTGGGCAGGGGACAGATACGCAGTATTTT,TRBV10-1,TRBJ2-3,once,NA
CAWSGLATQYF,TGTGCCTGGTCCGGGTTGGCGACCCAGTACTTC,TRBV30,TRBJ2-5,NA,NA
CASRKGQGVPEQYF,TGTGCCAGCAGGAAGGGGCAGGGCGTTCCCGAGCAGTACTTC,TRBV14,TRBJ2-7,NA,NA
CASSLHVSYEQYF,TGTGCCAGCAGTTTACATGTTTCCTACGAGCAGTACTTC,TRBV12-3/TRBV12-4,TRBJ2-7,NA,NA
CASRTTGSSGANVLTF,TGTGCCAGCAGGACCACAGGGAGCTCTGGGGCCAACGTCCTGACTTTC,TRBV7-8,TRBJ2-6,NA,NA
CASSQDGGNEKLFF,TGTGCCAGCAGCCAAGATGGGGGCAACGAAAAACTGTTTTTT,TRBV4-2,TRBJ1-4,NA,NA
CASSKLAGVALREQYF,TGTGCCAGTAGTAAACTCGCGGGGGTGGCCTTGAGGGAGCAGTACTTC,TRBV19,TRBJ2-7,NA,TRBD2